This T cell receptor beta chain was sequenced for a study of cytotoxic CD8 clonotypes in ibrutinib-treated CLL. General observations from the study: Clonality increased with ibrutinib response but returned toward baseline at progression. Relative to age-matched healthy donors, clonality at baseline was higher, and it tracked circulating CD8+ T-cell counts.

In its sample, this clone was seen a few times. The antigen remains unidentified. The germline gives CDR1 SGHRS, CDR2 YFSETQ. This CDR3 is built from 14 residues. After removal of 2 bases from V and 2 bases from J, the junction contained 3 bases not matched to a gene. Depths of 1 in 200,000 to 1 in 1 million T cells were the sequencing target. Here immunoSEQ multiplex PCR was the method, and the copy in TCRdb shows in-frame clones only, minus some. The sample has 330,000 or so clones, 67% seen once. The source material was PBMCs, sampled after 36 months of ibrutinib treatment. This TCR derives from a human donor with chronic lymphocytic leukemia. The J gene is TRBJ2-7, the V gene TRBV5-1; 8 nucleotides align to TRBD1. Here the CDR3 DNA reads TGCGCCAGCAGCTTCGGGACAGGAGCCTACGAGCAGTACTTC. This gives the protein CASSFGTGAYEQYF.